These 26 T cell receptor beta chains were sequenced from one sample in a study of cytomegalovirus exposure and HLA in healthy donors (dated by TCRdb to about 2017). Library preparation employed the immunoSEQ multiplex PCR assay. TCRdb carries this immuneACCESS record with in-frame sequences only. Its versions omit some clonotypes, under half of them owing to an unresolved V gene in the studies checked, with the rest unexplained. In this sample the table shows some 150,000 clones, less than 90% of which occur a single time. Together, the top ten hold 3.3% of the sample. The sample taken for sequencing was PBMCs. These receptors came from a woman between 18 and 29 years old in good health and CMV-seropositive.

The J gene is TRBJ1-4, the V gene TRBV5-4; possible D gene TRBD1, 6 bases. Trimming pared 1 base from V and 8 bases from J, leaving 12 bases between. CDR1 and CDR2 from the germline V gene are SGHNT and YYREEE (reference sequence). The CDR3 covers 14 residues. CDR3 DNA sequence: TGTGCCAGCAGCTTGTTCGGGGGGCACGAAAAACTGTTTTTT. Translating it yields CASSLFGGHEKLFF.

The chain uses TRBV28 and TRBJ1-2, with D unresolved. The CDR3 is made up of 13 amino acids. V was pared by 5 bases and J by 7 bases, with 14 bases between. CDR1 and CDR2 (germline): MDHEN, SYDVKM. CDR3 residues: CASSAPRGFGYTF. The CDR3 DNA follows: TGTGCCAGCAGTGCCCCCCGAGGGTTTGGCTACACCTTC.

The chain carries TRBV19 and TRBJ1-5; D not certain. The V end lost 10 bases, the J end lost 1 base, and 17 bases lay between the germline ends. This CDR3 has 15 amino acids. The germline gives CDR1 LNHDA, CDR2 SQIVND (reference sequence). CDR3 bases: TGTGCCACGAACGGGTACGAGGTGAGCAATCAGCCCCAGCATTTT. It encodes CATNGYEVSNQPQHF.

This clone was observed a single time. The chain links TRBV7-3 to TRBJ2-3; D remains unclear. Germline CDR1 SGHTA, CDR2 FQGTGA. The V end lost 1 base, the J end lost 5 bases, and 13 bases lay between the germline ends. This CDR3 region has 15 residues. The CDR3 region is CASSLKATIGDTQYF. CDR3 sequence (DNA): TGTGCCAGCAGCTTAAAAGCCACTATAGGAGATACGCAGTATTTT.

The CDR3 loop reads CTASSGRKETQYF. CDR3 coding DNA: TGTACGGCGTCTAGCGGAAGAAAAGAGACCCAGTACTTC. This sequence joins TRBV6-1 and TRBJ2-5; 7 bases align to TRBD2. Per the germline V gene, CDR1 is MNHNS and CDR2 is SASEGT. This CDR3 comprises 13 residues.

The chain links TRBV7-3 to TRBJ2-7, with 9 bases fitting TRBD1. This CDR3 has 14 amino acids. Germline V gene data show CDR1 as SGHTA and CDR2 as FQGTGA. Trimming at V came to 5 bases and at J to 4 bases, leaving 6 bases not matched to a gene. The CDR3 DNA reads TGTGCCAGCAGCCGTTCGGGACAGGGATACGAGCAGTACTTC. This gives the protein CASSRSGQGYEQYF.

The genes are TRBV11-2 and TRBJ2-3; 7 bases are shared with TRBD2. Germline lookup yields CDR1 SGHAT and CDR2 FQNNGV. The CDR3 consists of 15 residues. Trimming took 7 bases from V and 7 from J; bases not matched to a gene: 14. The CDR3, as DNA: TGTGCCAGCACGCCGAGGAGCGGGAAGACCTATACGCAGTATTTT. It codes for CASTPRSGKTYTQYF.

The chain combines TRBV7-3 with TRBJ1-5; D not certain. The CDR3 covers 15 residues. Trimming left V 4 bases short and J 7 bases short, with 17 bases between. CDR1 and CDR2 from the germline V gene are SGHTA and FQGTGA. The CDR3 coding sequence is TGTGCCAGCAGCTCCCATAGACGGGTAGGACAGCCCCAGCATTTT. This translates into CASSSHRRVGQPQHF. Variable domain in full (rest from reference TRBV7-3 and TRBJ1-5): GAGVSQTPSNKVTEKGKYVELRCDPISGHTALYWYRQSLGQGPEFLIYFQGTGAADDSGLPNDRFFAVRPEGSVSTLKIQRTERGDSAVYLCASSSHRRVGQPQHFGDGTRLSIL.

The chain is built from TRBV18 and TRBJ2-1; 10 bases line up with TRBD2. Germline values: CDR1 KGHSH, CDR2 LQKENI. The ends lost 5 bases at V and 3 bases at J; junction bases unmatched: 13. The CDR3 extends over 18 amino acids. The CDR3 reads CASSARTSGARNYNEQFF. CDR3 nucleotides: TGTGCCAGCTCAGCCCGGACTAGCGGAGCGCGCAACTACAATGAGCAGTTCTTC.

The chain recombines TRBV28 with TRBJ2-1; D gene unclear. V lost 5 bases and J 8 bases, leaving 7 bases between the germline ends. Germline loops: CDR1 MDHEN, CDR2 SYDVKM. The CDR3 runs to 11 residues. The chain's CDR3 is CASSPYDEQFF. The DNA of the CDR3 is TGTGCCAGCAGTCCTTATGATGAGCAGTTCTTC.

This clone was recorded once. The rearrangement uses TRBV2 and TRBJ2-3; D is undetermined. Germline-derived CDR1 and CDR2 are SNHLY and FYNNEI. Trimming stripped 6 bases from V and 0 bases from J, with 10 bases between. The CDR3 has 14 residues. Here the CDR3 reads CASRPHQSTDTQYF. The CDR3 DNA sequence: TGTGCCAGCAGACCTCATCAGAGCACAGATACGCAGTATTTT.

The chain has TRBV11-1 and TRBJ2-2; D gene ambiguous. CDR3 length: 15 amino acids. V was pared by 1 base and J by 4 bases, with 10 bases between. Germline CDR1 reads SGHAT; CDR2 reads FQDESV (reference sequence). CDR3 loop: CASSLGGVGTGELFF. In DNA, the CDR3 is TGTGCCAGCAGCTTAGGAGGTGTAGGCACCGGGGAGCTGTTTTTT.

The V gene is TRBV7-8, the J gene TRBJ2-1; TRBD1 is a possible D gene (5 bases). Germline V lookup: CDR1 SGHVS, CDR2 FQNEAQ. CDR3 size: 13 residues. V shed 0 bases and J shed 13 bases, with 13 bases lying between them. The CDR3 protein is CASSLAGQDNQFF. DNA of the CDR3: TGTGCCAGCAGCTTAGCAGGGCAGGACAATCAGTTCTTC. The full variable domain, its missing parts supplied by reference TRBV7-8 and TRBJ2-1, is GAGVSQSPRYKVAKRGQDVALRCDPISGHVSLFWYQQALGQGPEFLTYFQNEAQLDKSGLPSDRFFAERPEGSVSTLKIQRTQQEDSAVYLCASSLAGQDNQFFGPGTRLTVL.

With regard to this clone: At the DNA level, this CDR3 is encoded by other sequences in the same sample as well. CDR3 in amino acids: CASSLSQETQYF. CDR3 nucleotide sequence: TGCGCCAGCAGCTTATCTCAAGAGACCCAGTACTTC. The rearrangement joins TRBV5-1 to TRBJ2-5; D is ambiguous. Trimming cost V 2 bases and J 2 bases, with 4 bases left between them. Germline loops: CDR1 SGHRS, CDR2 YFSETQ. This CDR3 is 12 amino acids long.

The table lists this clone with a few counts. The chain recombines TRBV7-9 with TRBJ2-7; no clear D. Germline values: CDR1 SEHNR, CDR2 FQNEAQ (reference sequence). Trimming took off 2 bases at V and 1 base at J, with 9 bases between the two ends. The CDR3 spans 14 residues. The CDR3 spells CASSLSSLSYEQYF. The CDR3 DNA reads TGTGCCAGCAGCTTATCTTCCCTATCCTACGAGCAGTACTTC.

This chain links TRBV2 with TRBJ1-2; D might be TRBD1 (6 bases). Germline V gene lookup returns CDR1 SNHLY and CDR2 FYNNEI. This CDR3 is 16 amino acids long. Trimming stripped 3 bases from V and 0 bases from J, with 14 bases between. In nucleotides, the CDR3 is TGTGCCAGCAGTGAGTTTCCTGGACAGACTAACTATGGCTACACCTTC. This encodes CASSEFPGQTNYGYTF.

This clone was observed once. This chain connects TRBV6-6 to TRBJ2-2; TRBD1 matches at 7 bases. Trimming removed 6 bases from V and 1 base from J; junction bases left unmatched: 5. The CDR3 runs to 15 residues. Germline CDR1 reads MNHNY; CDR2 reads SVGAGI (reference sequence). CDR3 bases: TGTGCCAGCAGACACGACAGGGAGAACACCGGGGAGCTGTTTTTT. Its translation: CASRHDRENTGELFF.

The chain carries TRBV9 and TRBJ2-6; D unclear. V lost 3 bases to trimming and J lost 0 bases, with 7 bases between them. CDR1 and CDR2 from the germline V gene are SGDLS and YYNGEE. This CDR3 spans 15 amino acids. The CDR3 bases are TGTGCCAGCAGCGGGGCCAACTCTGGGGCCAACGTCCTGACTTTC. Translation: CASSGANSGANVLTF.

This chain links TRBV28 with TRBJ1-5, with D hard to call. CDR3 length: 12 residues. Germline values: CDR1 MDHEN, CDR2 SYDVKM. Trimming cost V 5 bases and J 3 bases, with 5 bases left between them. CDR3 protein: CASSPLNQPQHF. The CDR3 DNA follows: TGTGCCAGCAGTCCCCTCAATCAGCCCCAGCATTTT.

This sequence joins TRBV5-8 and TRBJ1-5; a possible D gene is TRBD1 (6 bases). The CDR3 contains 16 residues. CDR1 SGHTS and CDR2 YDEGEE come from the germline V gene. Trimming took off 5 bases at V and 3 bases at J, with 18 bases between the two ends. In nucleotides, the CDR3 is TGTGCCAGCAGGCCGGGAGGACGGGGGGCCAATCAGCCCCAGCATTTT. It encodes CASRPGGRGANQPQHF.

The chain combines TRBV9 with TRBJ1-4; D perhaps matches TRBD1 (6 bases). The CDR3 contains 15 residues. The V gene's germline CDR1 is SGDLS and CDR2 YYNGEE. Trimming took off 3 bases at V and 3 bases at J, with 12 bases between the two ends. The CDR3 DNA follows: TGTGCCAGCAGCGCCACACAGGGCGCTAATGAAAAACTGTTTTTT. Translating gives CASSATQGANEKLFF.

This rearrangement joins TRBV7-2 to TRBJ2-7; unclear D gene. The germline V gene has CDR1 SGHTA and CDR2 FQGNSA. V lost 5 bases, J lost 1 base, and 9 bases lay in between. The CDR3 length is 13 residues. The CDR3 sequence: CASSPLKSYEQYF. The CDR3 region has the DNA TGTGCCAGCAGCCCACTCAAATCCTACGAGCAGTACTTC.

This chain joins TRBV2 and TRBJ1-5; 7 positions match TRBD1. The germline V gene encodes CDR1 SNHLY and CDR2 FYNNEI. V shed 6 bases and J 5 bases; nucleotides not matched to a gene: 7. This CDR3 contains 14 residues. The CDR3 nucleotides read TGTGCCAGCAGACTAGAGGGGGCCCATCAGCCCCAGCATTTT. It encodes CASRLEGAHQPQHF.

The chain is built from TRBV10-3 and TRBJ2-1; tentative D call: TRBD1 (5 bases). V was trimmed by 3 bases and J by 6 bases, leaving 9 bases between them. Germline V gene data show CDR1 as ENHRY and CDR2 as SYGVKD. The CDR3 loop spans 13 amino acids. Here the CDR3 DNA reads TGTGCCATCAGTGACAGGGATCGCAATGAGCAGTTCTTC. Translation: CAISDRDRNEQFF.

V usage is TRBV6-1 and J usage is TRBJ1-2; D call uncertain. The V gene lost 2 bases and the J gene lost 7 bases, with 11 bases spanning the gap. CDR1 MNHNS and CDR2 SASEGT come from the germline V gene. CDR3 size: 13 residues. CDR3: CASSEPGEGGYTF. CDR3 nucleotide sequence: TGTGCCAGCAGTGAACCCGGGGAGGGTGGCTACACCTTC.

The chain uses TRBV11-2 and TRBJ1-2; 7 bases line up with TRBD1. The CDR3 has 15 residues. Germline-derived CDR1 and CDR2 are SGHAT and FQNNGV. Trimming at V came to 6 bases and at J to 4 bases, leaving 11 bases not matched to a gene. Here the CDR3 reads CASSFSGQDGYGYTF. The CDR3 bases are TGTGCCAGCAGTTTTAGCGGACAGGATGGCTATGGCTACACCTTC.